One sample yielded the 27 T cell receptor beta chains listed below, sequenced in a study of blood T cell repertoires in COVID-19. Profiling relied on immunoSEQ multiplex PCR, and the TCRdb table lists in-frame clones only, not all of them. The sample holds some 99,000 clones, approximately 86% seen once. The source material was peripheral blood. The origin of the receptors is a woman aged 55-70 years in a cohort sampled during active or convalescent COVID-19.

The chain is built from TRBV18 and TRBJ1-5, with D hard to call. Germline V gives CDR1 KGHSH, CDR2 LQKENI. V was clipped by 2 bases and J by 9 bases, with 14 bases between them. The CDR3 loop spans 14 amino acids. For the CDR3, the DNA is TGTGCCAGCTCACCAAGGCCCCTTCTAGGGCCCCAGCATTTT. Protein: CASSPRPLLGPQHF.

The genes are TRBV29-1 and TRBJ2-2; TRBD1 is a possible D gene (5 bases). V lost 5 bases and J 1 base, leaving 11 bases between the germline ends. The CDR3 length is 14 residues. Germline assignment: CDR1 SQVTM and CDR2 ANQGSEA. The CDR3 region has the DNA TGCAGCGTTCTCGGACACCTGAACACCGGGGAGCTGTTTTTT. It yields the protein CSVLGHLNTGELFF.

The gene calls are TRBV5-1 and TRBJ2-7; 10 nucleotides line up with TRBD1. Germline trimming cut 0 bases from V and 7 bases from J; bases unmatched to any gene: 4. This CDR3 contains 14 residues. CDR1 is SGHRS and CDR2 is YFSETQ in the germline V gene. The CDR3 protein is CASSLGQGANEQYF. The DNA of the CDR3 is TGCGCCAGCAGCTTGGGACAGGGGGCTAATGAGCAGTACTTC.

The chain joins TRBV2 to TRBJ2-7, with a possible D match to TRBD2 (5 bases). Germline V gives CDR1 SNHLY, CDR2 FYNNEI. V was pared by 7 bases and J by 7 bases, with 11 bases between. This CDR3 comprises 11 residues. CDR3 loop: CASTPGGEQYF. The CDR3 DNA sequence: TGTGCCAGCACGCCAGGAGGAGAGCAGTACTTC.

In this sample, this clone turned up a few times. The V and J genes are TRBV15 and TRBJ1-2; 8 nucleotides line up with TRBD1. With 2 bases clipped from V and 3 bases from J, the junction kept 5 bases outside the gene matches. The germline V gene encodes CDR1 LNHNV and CDR2 YYDKDF (reference sequence). The CDR3 has 15 amino acids. CDR3 protein: CATSRQGAADYGYTF. As DNA, the CDR3 is TGTGCCACCAGCAGACAGGGGGCGGCGGACTATGGCTACACCTTC.

This chain joins TRBV7-8 and TRBJ1-2; TRBD1 might be the D (6 bases). This CDR3 has 15 residues. V was cut by 4 bases and J by 1 base, with 13 bases left in between. The germline CDR1 and CDR2 sequences are SGHVS and FQNEAQ. The CDR3 DNA reads TGTGCCAGCAGCTCCCCGAGGACAGTTAACTATGGCTACACCTTC. Translating gives CASSSPRTVNYGYTF.

This chain connects TRBV28 to TRBJ2-1, with a weak D call TRBD1 (6 bases). Deletions cut 5 bases from V and 4 bases from J, with 15 bases between. The CDR3 covers 15 residues. Germline V gives CDR1 MDHEN, CDR2 SYDVKM. This CDR3 is CASSQRGRGYNEQFF. The CDR3 DNA sequence: TGTGCCAGCAGTCAGAGGGGCAGGGGTTACAATGAGCAGTTCTTC.

CDR3 protein: CASRRTGNDQPQHF. The CDR3 DNA reads as TGTGCCAGCAGGAGGACAGGGAACGATCAGCCCCAGCATTTT. This sequence joins TRBV28 and TRBJ1-5, with 8 bases that match TRBD1. Per the germline V gene, CDR1 is MDHEN and CDR2 is SYDVKM. The CDR3 length is 14 residues. J was trimmed by 5 bases and V by 6 bases; bases with no gene match: 6.

This chain uses TRBV13 with TRBJ1-2; D may be TRBD1 (6 bases). Trimming removed 2 bases at V and 2 bases at J, with 12 bases between. The CDR3 contains 15 residues. CDR1 and CDR2 from the germline V gene are PRHDT and FYEKMQ (reference sequence). CDR3 bases: TGTGCCAGCAGCTTAATCTCAGGGGTGAACTATGGCTACACCTTC. It encodes CASSLISGVNYGYTF.

The chain couples TRBV7-3 to TRBJ2-5, with D possibly TRBD2 on 5 matching bases. With 5 bases removed from V and 5 bases from J, the gap between germline ends came to 12 bases. The germline V gene has CDR1 SGHTA and CDR2 FQGTGA. The CDR3 contains 13 residues. In DNA form, the CDR3 reads TGTGCCAGCAGCCCCCGGGGTGGGGAGACCCAGTACTTC. Translation: CASSPRGGETQYF.

The V and J genes are TRBV27 and TRBJ1-4; D uncertain. Trimming left V 0 bases short and J 4 bases short, with 9 bases between. The V gene's germline CDR1 is MNHEY and CDR2 SMNVEV (reference sequence). The CDR3 is made up of 15 amino acids. In nucleotides, the CDR3 is TGTGCCAGCAGTTTATCGGCGGGCCTTAATGAAAAACTGTTTTTT. Its translation: CASSLSAGLNEKLFF.

The rearrangement uses TRBV4-1 and TRBJ2-1; the D gene is possibly TRBD2 (5 bases). The CDR3 is made up of 16 amino acids. Germline V lookup: CDR1 MGHRA, CDR2 YSYEKL. V was clipped by 3 bases and J by 0 bases, with 12 bases between them. CDR3 bases: TGCGCCAGCAGCCATATACGGGATAGCTCCTACAATGAGCAGTTCTTC. It specifies CASSHIRDSSYNEQFF.

The J gene is TRBJ1-2, the V gene TRBV9, with 9 positions matching TRBD1. The CDR3 contains 15 residues. The J segment lost 2 bases and the V segment lost 3 bases, leaving 5 bases of the junction unmatched. Germline CDR1 and CDR2: SGDLS and YYNGEE. The CDR3 region has the DNA TGTGCCAGCAGCGCCCGACAGGGGGGGAACTATGGCTACACCTTC. Translating it yields CASSARQGGNYGYTF.

The gene calls are TRBV7-2 and TRBJ2-4; a possible D gene is TRBD2 (5 bases). The CDR3 is 16 amino acids. Germline V lookup: CDR1 SGHTA, CDR2 FQGNSA. The ends were cut back, 4 bases at V and 3 bases at J, with 16 bases in the middle. The CDR3 loop is CASSSAPWRVKNIQYF. CDR3 in DNA: TGTGCCAGCAGCTCGGCGCCGTGGCGGGTCAAAAACATTCAGTACTTC. The variable domain in full, with the rest retrieved from reference TRBV7-2 and TRBJ2-4, is GAGVSQSPSNKVTEKGKDVELRCDPISGHTALYWYRQSLGQGLEFLIYFQGNSAPDKSGLPSDRFSAERTGGSVSTLTIQRTQQEDSAVYLCASSSAPWRVKNIQYFGAGTRLSVL.

The chain uses TRBV3-1 (or the pseudogene TRBV3-2) and TRBJ1-2, with 7 positions matching TRBD1. Germline V gene sequence: CDR1 LGHDT, CDR2 YNNKEL (reference sequence). The CDR3 contains 13 residues. Trimming took 4 bases from V and 2 from J; bases not matched to a gene: 1. The CDR3 DNA reads as TGTGCCAGCAGCCCACAGGGGAACTATGGCTACACCTTC. Residues: CASSPQGNYGYTF.

This clone was counted only a few times. V and J are TRBV7-9 and TRBJ2-7, with a weak D call TRBD1 (6 bases). CDR1 is SEHNR and CDR2 is FQNEAQ in the germline V gene (reference sequence). V lost 5 bases and J lost 1, with 21 bases in between. The CDR3 has 17 residues. The CDR3 loop is CASSVDRPRLRSYEQYF. The CDR3 DNA sequence: TGTGCCAGCAGCGTTGACAGGCCGAGGCTTAGGTCCTACGAGCAGTACTTC.

Here the CDR3 reads CAWSDDYRGTEQFF. The CDR3 bases are TGTGCCTGGAGTGACGATTACCGGGGGACTGAGCAGTTCTTC. V gene TRBV30 combines with J gene TRBJ2-1; D might be TRBD2 (6 bases). Trimming pared 1 base from V and 9 bases from J, leaving 16 bases between. The germline V gene has CDR1 GTSNPN and CDR2 SVGIG (reference sequence). This CDR3 region has 14 residues.

The chain combines TRBV6-1 with TRBJ1-5; a weak D match, TRBD1 (6 bases). The germline V gene encodes CDR1 MNHNS and CDR2 SASEGT. V lost 4 bases, J lost 7 bases, and 14 bases lay in between. The CDR3 has 14 amino acids. The CDR3 coding sequence is TGTGCCAGCAGTGGACAGGTCCAGGGGCAGCCCCAGCATTTT. As protein: CASSGQVQGQPQHF.

The rearrangement joins TRBV13 to TRBJ2-1; 8 bases agree with TRBD1. This CDR3 has 15 residues. The germline CDR1 and CDR2 sequences are PRHDT and FYEKMQ (reference sequence). The trim removed 5 bases at V and 12 bases at J, leaving 15 bases unmatched. The CDR3 DNA sequence: TGTGCCAGCAGCCCGCCCCAGGGACAGGCAAGTGGGCAGTTCTTC. It encodes CASSPPQGQASGQFF.

This chain joins TRBV5-6 and TRBJ2-6; D may be TRBD2 (6 bases). CDR3 length: 15 residues. V was pared by 4 bases and J by 4 bases, with 12 bases between. Germline V gives CDR1 SGHDT, CDR2 YYEEEE. CDR3 amino acids: CASSPGGSGANVLTF. CDR3 nucleotides: TGTGCCAGCAGCCCTGGAGGGTCCGGGGCCAACGTCCTGACTTTC.

This clone was seen just once. This chain links TRBV27 with TRBJ1-6, with 7 bases matching TRBD1. The CDR3 runs to 15 residues. J was trimmed by 10 bases and V by 5 bases; bases with no gene match: 11. Germline V CDR1 and CDR2: MNHEY, SMNVEV (reference sequence). CDR3 loop: CASSRDRAEGSPLHF. In DNA form, the CDR3 reads TGTGCCAGCAGTAGAGACAGGGCGGAGGGGTCACCCCTCCACTTT.

The J gene is TRBJ2-7, the V gene TRBV20-1; possibly TRBD2 for D (5 bases). The V and J ends lost 1 base and 5 bases respectively, with 6 bases between them. The CDR3 totals 11 residues. Germline V gene lookup returns CDR1 DFQATT and CDR2 SNEGSKA (reference sequence). The CDR3 DNA reads TGCAGTGCTAGAGGAGGGAACGAGCAGTACTTC. It specifies CSARGGNEQYF.

The rearrangement joins TRBV19 to TRBJ1-1, with 12 bases identical to TRBD1. Germline loops: CDR1 LNHDA, CDR2 SQIVND (reference sequence). The junction had 8 bases not matched to a gene; V was cut back by 4 bases and J by 5 bases. The CDR3 covers 16 residues. The CDR3 DNA reads TGTGCCAGTAGTAGGGGACAGGGGGCGCGGTCGACTGAAGCTTTCTTT. This encodes CASSRGQGARSTEAFF.

The chain combines TRBV3-1 (or the pseudogene TRBV3-2) with TRBJ1-5; D unresolved. This CDR3 comprises 14 residues. Germline values: CDR1 LGHDT, CDR2 YNNKEL (reference sequence). The ends were cut back, 5 bases at V and 3 bases at J, with 11 bases in the middle. This chain's CDR3 is CASSAARYNQPQHF. In DNA, the CDR3 is TGTGCCAGCAGCGCGGCGCGGTACAATCAGCCCCAGCATTTT.

The gene calls are TRBV9 and TRBJ2-7; D perhaps matches TRBD2 (5 bases). V was pared by 0 bases and J by 3 bases, with 13 bases between. Germline V lookup: CDR1 SGDLS, CDR2 YYNGEE. This CDR3 has 15 residues. The CDR3 reads CASSVAASRGYEQYF. The CDR3 bases are TGTGCCAGCAGCGTAGCAGCTAGTCGGGGCTACGAGCAGTACTTC.

This sequence joins TRBV4-1 and TRBJ1-1, with a tentative D call TRBD1 (5 bases). CDR1 is MGHRA and CDR2 is YSYEKL in the germline V gene. V was pared by 0 bases and J by 4 bases, with 18 bases between. The CDR3 covers 17 residues. CDR3 nucleotide sequence: TGCGCCAGCAGCCAAGATTGGGCAGGGCGGGGTGGCACTGAAGCTTTCTTT. The encoded protein is CASSQDWAGRGGTEAFF.

J is TRBJ1-5 and V is TRBV4-2; perhaps TRBD1 as D (6 bases). Germline V CDR1 and CDR2: LGHNA, YNFKEQ. Trimming took off 0 bases at V and 3 bases at J, with 9 bases between the two ends. The CDR3 runs to 15 residues. CDR3 nucleotides: TGTGCCAGCAGCCAAGATGAGGGGGTCAATCAGCCCCAGCATTTT. Protein product: CASSQDEGVNQPQHF.